Shown below are 27 T cell receptor beta chains from a single sample sequenced in a study of blood T cell repertoires in COVID-19. This table comes from immunoSEQ multiplex PCR, and its TCRdb copy is limited to in-frame clones, with some not included. This table holds under 350,000 clones, approximately 85% found once. The specimen was peripheral blood. These receptors were obtained from a human donor in a cohort sampled during active COVID-19.

The J gene is TRBJ1-6, the V gene TRBV19, with 7 bases that match TRBD1. V lost 3 bases to trimming and J lost 4 bases; unmatched junction nucleotides: 6. The CDR3 consists of 16 residues. The germline CDR1 and CDR2 sequences are LNHDA and SQIVND (reference sequence). The CDR3 DNA follows: TGTGCCAGTAGTATCCGGGACAGAAGATATAATTCACCCCTCCACTTT. It is translated as CASSIRDRRYNSPLHF.

The sample holds a few counts of this clone. The V call is TRBV19, the J call TRBJ1-2; 7 positions match TRBD1. The trim removed 6 bases at V and 8 bases at J, leaving 9 bases unmatched. CDR1 and CDR2 from the germline V gene are LNHDA and SQIVND (reference sequence). The CDR3 covers 13 residues. The CDR3 sequence: CASSRQGSRGYTF. The CDR3 DNA follows: TGTGCCAGTAGCCGACAGGGCTCTCGGGGCTACACCTTC.

This sequence joins TRBV9 and TRBJ1-4, with 7 bases matching TRBD1. Germline lookup yields CDR1 SGDLS and CDR2 YYNGEE. Trimming cost V 0 bases and J 8 bases; bases outside gene matches: 4. The length of the CDR3 is 14 residues. CDR3 in DNA: TGTGCCAGCAGCGTAGAAGGGGGCCGGGAAAAACTGTTTTTT. The encoded protein is CASSVEGGREKLFF.

This clone came up a few times. CDR3 sequence: CASSPDSSTDTQYF. The CDR3 DNA follows: TGTGCCAGCAGCCCCGACTCGAGCACAGATACGCAGTATTTT. The rearrangement links TRBV5-5 to TRBJ2-3, with unresolved D. Deletions cut 4 bases from V and 0 bases from J, with 9 bases between. The germline V gene has CDR1 SGHKS and CDR2 YYEKEE (reference sequence). The CDR3 has 14 amino acids.

This chain uses TRBV19 with TRBJ1-1; D call uncertain. Germline-derived CDR1 and CDR2 are LNHDA and SQIVND (reference sequence). The CDR3 is made up of 14 amino acids. The ends were cut back, 11 bases at V and 3 bases at J, with 19 bases in the middle. CDR3 loop: CAATRSAEDTEAFF. The CDR3 DNA sequence: TGTGCCGCAACGCGGTCCGCTGAGGACACTGAAGCTTTCTTT. The full variable domain, with the rest looked up from reference TRBV19 and TRBJ1-1, is DGGITQSPKYLFRKEGQNVTLSCEQNLNHDAMYWYRQDPGQGLRLIYYSQIVNDFQKGDIAEGYSVSREKKESFPLTVTSAQKNPTAFYLCAATRSAEDTEAFFGQGTRLTVV.

This rearrangement joins TRBV2 to TRBJ1-2; weak D call: TRBD1 (6 bases). The CDR3 covers 13 residues. CDR1 and CDR2 from the germline V gene are SNHLY and FYNNEI. The germline V and J ends were trimmed by 10 bases and 2 bases, with 14 bases remaining between them. This CDR3 reads CAIKTGPNYGYTF. DNA for the CDR3: TGTGCCATCAAGACAGGACCGAACTATGGCTACACCTTC. Drawing the rest from reference TRBV2 and TRBJ1-2, the complete variable domain is EPEVTQTPSHQVTQMGQEVILRCVPISNHLYFYWYRQILGQKVEFLVSFYNNEISEKSEIFDDQFSVERPDGSNFTLKIRSTKLEDSAMYFCAIKTGPNYGYTFGSGTRLTVV.

CDR3 protein: CASSDGTAHYGYTF. In DNA form, the CDR3 reads TGTGCCAGCAGCGACGGGACAGCCCACTATGGCTACACCTTC. The chain links TRBV7-2 to TRBJ1-2; the match to TRBD1 covers 7 bases. The trim removed 5 bases at V and 3 bases at J, leaving 6 bases unmatched. CDR1 SGHTA and CDR2 FQGNSA come from the germline V gene. The CDR3 length is 14 residues.

This clone has a handful of counts. The V call is TRBV10-3, the J call TRBJ1-2; D is ambiguous. The CDR3 covers 14 residues. Deletions cut 0 bases from V and 2 bases from J, with 7 bases between. Germline-derived CDR1 and CDR2 are ENHRY and SYGVKD. The CDR3 region is CAISESRGNYGYTF. CDR3 in DNA: TGTGCCATCAGTGAGTCGCGCGGGAACTATGGCTACACCTTC.

V usage is TRBV11-2 and J usage is TRBJ1-3, with D possibly being TRBD1 (5 bases). Per germline, CDR1 SGHAT and CDR2 FQNNGV. This CDR3 region has 13 residues. V was trimmed by 10 bases and J by 3 bases, leaving 13 bases between them. CDR3 in amino acids: CATEEGIGNTIYF. The CDR3, as DNA: TGTGCCACCGAGGAGGGGATTGGAAACACCATATATTTT.

This clone was seen only a few times. The genes are TRBV6-5 and TRBJ1-5; D ambiguous. Trimming took off 5 bases at V and 7 bases at J, with 12 bases between the two ends. The CDR3 length is 13 residues. Germline V CDR1 and CDR2: MNHEY, SVGAGI. The CDR3 protein is CASSPTEVQPQHF. CDR3 bases: TGTGCCAGCAGTCCGACGGAGGTACAGCCCCAGCATTTT.

Here the CDR3 reads CATSRKLAGGPGSDTQYF. The CDR3 region has the DNA TGTGCCACCAGCAGAAAACTAGCGGGGGGCCCCGGGTCAGATACGCAGTATTTT. The chain uses TRBV15 and TRBJ2-3; 12 nucleotides agree with TRBD2. CDR1 is LNHNV and CDR2 is YYDKDF in the germline V gene (reference sequence). The CDR3 extends over 18 amino acids. The ends lost 2 bases at V and 4 bases at J; junction bases unmatched: 10. The entire variable domain, with the rest obtained from reference TRBV15 and TRBJ2-3, is as follows: DAMVIQNPRYQVTQFGKPVTLSCSQTLNHNVMYWYQQKSSQAPKLLFHYYDKDFNNEADTPDNFQSRRPNTSFCFLDIRSPGLGDTAMYLCATSRKLAGGPGSDTQYFGPGTRLTVL.

CDR3 nucleotide sequence: TGCGCCAGCAAGGACTGGGAGACCCAGTACTTC. This translates into CASKDWETQYF. The chain recombines TRBV5-1 with TRBJ2-5, with a tentative D call TRBD2 (5 bases). Looked up from germline, CDR1 is SGHRS and CDR2 is YFSETQ. V was pared by 6 bases and J by 5 bases, with 8 bases between. The CDR3 loop spans 11 amino acids.

This chain's CDR3 is CAWSGLAGAVDTQYF. The CDR3 region has the DNA TGTGCCTGGAGCGGTCTAGCGGGGGCCGTAGATACGCAGTATTTT. The rearrangement uses TRBV30 and TRBJ2-3, with TRBD2 identical over 10 bases. In germline, CDR1 is GTSNPN, CDR2 SVGIG (reference sequence). Losses at the gene ends were 3 bases for V and 5 bases for J; bases not matched to a gene: 8. The CDR3 is made up of 15 amino acids.

The CDR3 bases are TGCGCCAGCAGCCCAGGGGGCACGTTGAGCTCTGGAAACACCATATATTTT. Amino acid sequence: CASSPGGTLSSGNTIYF. The chain has TRBV5-1 and TRBJ1-3; 8 nucleotides align to TRBD1. CDR3 length equals 17 residues. With V trimmed by 4 bases and J by 0 bases, 9 bases remained unmatched. CDR1 is SGHRS, CDR2 YFSETQ, per germline. Based on the CDR3 plus reference TRBV5-1 and TRBJ1-3, the full variable domain is KAGVTQTPRYLIKTRGQQVTLSCSPISGHRSVSWYQQTPGQGLQFLFEYFSETQRNKGNFPGRFSGRQFSNSRSEMNVSTLELGDSALYLCASSPGGTLSSGNTIYFGEGSWLTVV.

The chain recombines TRBV6-5 with TRBJ1-2, with TRBD1 identical over 7 bases. V lost 11 bases and J lost 6; bases outside the gene matches: 9. The CDR3 runs 12 residues. Germline CDR1 and CDR2: MNHEY and SVGAGI. The CDR3 bases are TGTGCCTCCTCAGGAGGGGGCGATGGCTACACCTTC. Its translation: CASSGGGDGYTF.

V usage is TRBV28 and J usage is TRBJ2-3; 8 nucleotides align to TRBD1. Per the germline V gene, CDR1 is MDHEN and CDR2 is SYDVKM. The J segment lost 2 bases and the V segment lost 8 bases, leaving 15 bases of the junction unmatched. The CDR3 loop spans 17 amino acids. The CDR3 reads CASHPATGGLYTDTQYF. The CDR3, as DNA: TGTGCCAGCCATCCCGCTACAGGGGGTCTGTACACAGATACGCAGTATTTT.

The rearrangement links TRBV12-5 to TRBJ1-5; 7 bases match TRBD1. The CDR3 runs 16 residues. Germline values: CDR1 LGHNT, CDR2 FRNRAP. The ends lost 5 bases at V and 0 bases at J; junction bases unmatched: 7. The CDR3 loop reads CASGLGTDYSNQPQHF. CDR3 sequence (DNA): TGTGCTAGTGGTCTTGGGACAGACTATAGCAATCAGCCCCAGCATTTT. The full variable domain, completed using reference TRBV12-5 and TRBJ1-5, is DARVTQTPRHKVTEMGQEVTMRCQPILGHNTVFWYRQTMMQGLELLAYFRNRAPLDDSGMPKDRFSAEMPDATLATLKIQPSEPRDSAVYFCASGLGTDYSNQPQHFGDGTRLSIL.

This clone was seen a single time. The V and J genes are TRBV19 and TRBJ2-7; a possible D gene is TRBD1 (5 bases). V lost 6 bases to trimming and J lost 7 bases, with 22 bases between them. CDR1 and CDR2 from the germline V gene are LNHDA and SQIVND (reference sequence). The CDR3 consists of 15 residues. The CDR3, as DNA: TGTGCCAGTAGCCAAAACCAGGGTATGTCTGGAGAGCAGTACTTC. The encoded protein is CASSQNQGMSGEQYF.

V gene TRBV6-5 combines with J gene TRBJ1-5; 9 nucleotides match TRBD1. Germline CDR1 and CDR2: MNHEY and SVGAGI. The V segment lost 6 bases and the J segment 7 bases; nucleotides outside the gene matches: 7. The CDR3 has 14 residues. The DNA for the CDR3 is TGTGCCAGCAGGAGGGACAGGGTGTACCAGCCCCAGCATTTT. It codes for CASRRDRVYQPQHF.

The chain joins TRBV2 to TRBJ1-3; 7 positions agree with TRBD1. V lost 3 bases to trimming and J lost 2 bases; unmatched junction nucleotides: 4. The germline V gene has CDR1 SNHLY and CDR2 FYNNEI. The CDR3 runs 15 residues. CDR3 DNA: TGTGCCAGCAGTGACTCAGGGGGTACTGGAAACACCATATATTTT. This codes for CASSDSGGTGNTIYF.

The V gene is TRBV5-8, the J gene TRBJ1-5; weak D call: TRBD1 (6 bases). Per the germline V gene, CDR1 is SGHTS and CDR2 is YDEGEE. The CDR3 has 15 amino acids. The V end lost 3 bases, the J end lost 4 bases, and 14 bases lay between the germline ends. CDR3 amino acids: CASSSGGRRNQPQHF. The CDR3 coding sequence is TGTGCCAGCAGCTCGGGGGGCAGGCGAAATCAGCCCCAGCATTTT.

The rearrangement uses TRBV24-1 and TRBJ2-1, with D maybe TRBD1 (7 bases). Germline-derived CDR1 and CDR2 are KGHDR and SFDVKD. With 9 bases removed from V and 6 bases from J, the gap between germline ends came to 23 bases. The CDR3 is 16 residues long. This CDR3 reads CATRGEGGLLGNEQFF. CDR3 coding DNA: TGTGCCACCCGCGGGGAAGGGGGCCTCCTTGGCAATGAGCAGTTCTTC.

J is TRBJ2-7 and V is TRBV5-6; D gene unclear. CDR1 and CDR2 (germline): SGHDT, YYEEEE. The CDR3 contains 12 residues. The V end lost 2 bases, the J end lost 5 bases, and 8 bases lay between the germline ends. CDR3 sequence (DNA): TGTGCCAGCAGCTTCTCGTTAGACGAGCAGTACTTC. This gives the protein CASSFSLDEQYF. Drawing the rest from reference TRBV5-6 and TRBJ2-7, the complete variable domain is DAGVTQSPTHLIKTRGQQVTLRCSPKSGHDTVSWYQQALGQGPQFIFQYYEEEERQRGNFPDRFSGHQFPNYSSELNVNALLLGDSALYLCASSFSLDEQYFGPGTRLTVT.

The chain combines TRBV6-5 with TRBJ1-1, with 7 bases fitting TRBD1. The V segment lost 4 bases and the J segment 4 bases; nucleotides outside the gene matches: 9. Germline assignment: CDR1 MNHEY and CDR2 SVGAGI. There are 15 residues in the CDR3. The CDR3 DNA reads as TGTGCCAGCAGTTTCCCGGGACAGAGGGGCACTGAAGCTTTCTTT. Translated, it gives CASSFPGQRGTEAFF.

The rearrangement links TRBV6-5 to TRBJ2-2, with 8 bases matching TRBD1. V shed 7 bases and J 4 bases; nucleotides not matched to a gene: 5. CDR1 MNHEY and CDR2 SVGAGI come from the germline V gene. CDR3 length: 14 amino acids. CDR3 in amino acids: CASIGTGGTGELFF. In DNA form, the CDR3 reads TGTGCCAGCATTGGGACAGGCGGCACCGGGGAGCTGTTTTTT.

This sequence joins TRBV7-8 and TRBJ2-5; TRBD2 is a possible D gene (6 bases). CDR3 length: 14 residues. Trimming shortened V by 2 bases and J by 5 bases, and 12 bases separated the two germline ends. Germline V gives CDR1 SGHVS, CDR2 FQNEAQ. The CDR3 sequence is CASSLFAGTETQYF. CDR3 nucleotide sequence: TGTGCCAGCAGCTTATTCGCGGGGACGGAGACCCAGTACTTC.

V gene TRBV5-1 combines with J gene TRBJ2-7; the D gene is possibly TRBD1 (6 bases). In germline, CDR1 is SGHRS, CDR2 YFSETQ. V dropped 4 bases and J dropped 2 bases, with 16 bases sitting between them. The CDR3 contains 15 residues. The CDR3 sequence is CASSRLGTLPYEQYF. CDR3 nucleotides: TGCGCCAGCAGCCGGCTCGGGACACTCCCCTACGAGCAGTACTTC.